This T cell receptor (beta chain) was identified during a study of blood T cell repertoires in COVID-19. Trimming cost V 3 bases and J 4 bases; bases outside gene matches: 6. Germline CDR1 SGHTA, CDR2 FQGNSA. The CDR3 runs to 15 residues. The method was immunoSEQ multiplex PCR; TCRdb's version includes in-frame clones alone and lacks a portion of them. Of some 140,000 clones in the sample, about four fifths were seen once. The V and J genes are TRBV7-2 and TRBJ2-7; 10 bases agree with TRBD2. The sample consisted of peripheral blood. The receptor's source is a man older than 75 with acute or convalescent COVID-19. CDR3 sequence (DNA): TGTGCCAGCAGCTTCCTGGCTAGCGGGGGTTACGAGCAGTACTTC. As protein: CASSFLASGGYEQYF.